The text below deals with one TCR beta chain. This specimen comes from a study of cytomegalovirus exposure and HLA in healthy donors. Vbeta (60) and Jbeta (13) primers were used in the PCR. Only in-frame clones appear in the TCRdb table, and some are missing; sequencing was by immunoSEQ multiplex PCR. The sample has hundreds of thousands of clones, around 80% seen once. Germline V lookup: CDR1 DFQATT, CDR2 SNEGSKA (reference sequence). V lost 5 bases to trimming and J lost 7 bases, with 11 bases between them. The CDR3 has 11 residues. The clonotype comes from an older woman in good health and CMV-seropositive. The specimen sequenced was PBMCs. This rearrangement joins TRBV20-1 to TRBJ1-2, with D maybe TRBD1 (5 bases). The DNA for the CDR3 is TGCAGTGCTGGGACTCCTGGTGGCTACACCTTC. Amino acid sequence: CSAGTPGGYTF.